This T cell receptor (beta chain) was found in a study of T cell responses to AZD1222 COVID-19 vaccine. Germline lookup yields CDR1 MGHRA and CDR2 YSYEKL. Trimming pared 3 bases from V and 4 bases from J, leaving 13 bases between. This CDR3 spans 15 amino acids. Investigators merged groups given second doses at roughly 4 or roughly 12 weeks. Assay used: immunoSEQ multiplex PCR; TCRdb lists only in-frame clones, some missing. Of some 190,000 clones in the sample, approximately 91% were seen once. This clone turned up a few times. As yet, its antigen is unknown. Broader study findings: Only after the peak T cell response were repertoires sampled. Donors, mostly white British, included more females; clonal diversity was possibly underestimated.

Source: peripheral blood, taken 28 days after the second AZD1222 dose. This TCR came from an adult who received the AZD1222 COVID-19 vaccine. The V gene is TRBV4-1, the J gene TRBJ2-4; perhaps TRBD1 as D (5 bases). CDR3 loop: CASSHTSTEKNIQYF. As DNA, the CDR3 is TGCGCCAGCAGCCATACCTCGACAGAGAAAAACATTCAGTACTTC.